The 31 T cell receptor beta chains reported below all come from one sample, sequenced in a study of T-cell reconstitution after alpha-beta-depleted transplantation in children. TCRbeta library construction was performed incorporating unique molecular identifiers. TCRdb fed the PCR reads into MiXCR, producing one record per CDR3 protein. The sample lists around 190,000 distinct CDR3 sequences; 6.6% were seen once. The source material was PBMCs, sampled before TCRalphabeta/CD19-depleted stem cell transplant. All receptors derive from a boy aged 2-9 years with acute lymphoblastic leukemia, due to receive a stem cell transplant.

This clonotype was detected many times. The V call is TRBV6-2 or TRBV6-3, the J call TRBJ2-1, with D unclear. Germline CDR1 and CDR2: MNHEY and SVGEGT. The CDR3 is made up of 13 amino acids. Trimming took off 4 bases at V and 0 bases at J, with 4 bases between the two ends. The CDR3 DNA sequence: TGTGCCAGCAGTTCCTTCTCCTACAATGAGCAGTTCTTC. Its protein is CASSSFSYNEQFF.

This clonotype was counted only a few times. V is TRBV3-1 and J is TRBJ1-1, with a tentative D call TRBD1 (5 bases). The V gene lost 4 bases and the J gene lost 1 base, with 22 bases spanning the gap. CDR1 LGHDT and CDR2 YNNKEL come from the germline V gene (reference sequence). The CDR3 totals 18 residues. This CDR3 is CASSPLLRRQRGNTEAFF. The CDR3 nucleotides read TGTGCCAGCAGCCCCTTACTTCGACGCCAAAGGGGGAACACTGAAGCTTTCTTT.

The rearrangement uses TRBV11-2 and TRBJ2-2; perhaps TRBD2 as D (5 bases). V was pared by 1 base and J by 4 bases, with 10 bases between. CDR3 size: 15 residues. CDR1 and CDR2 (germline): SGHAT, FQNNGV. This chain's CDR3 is CASSLAGSSTGELFF. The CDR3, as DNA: TGTGCCAGCAGCTTAGCGGGGTCGAGCACCGGGGAGCTGTTTTTT.

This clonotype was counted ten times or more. Here the CDR3 reads CASSRVSGYGYTF. The CDR3 nucleotides are TGTGCCAGCAGTAGGGTCTCCGGCTATGGCTACACCTTC. The chain employs TRBV6-2 or TRBV6-3 and TRBJ1-2; D is unresolved. Deletions cut 5 bases from V and 4 bases from J, with 11 bases between. The germline V gene encodes CDR1 MNHEY and CDR2 SVGEGT. CDR3 length: 13 amino acids.

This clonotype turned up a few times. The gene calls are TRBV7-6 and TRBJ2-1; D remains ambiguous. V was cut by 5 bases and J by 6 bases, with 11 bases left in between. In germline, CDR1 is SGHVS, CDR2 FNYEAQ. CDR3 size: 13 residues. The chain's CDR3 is CASSTAPFNEQFF. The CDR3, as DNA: TGTGCCAGCAGCACAGCCCCGTTCAATGAGCAGTTCTTC.

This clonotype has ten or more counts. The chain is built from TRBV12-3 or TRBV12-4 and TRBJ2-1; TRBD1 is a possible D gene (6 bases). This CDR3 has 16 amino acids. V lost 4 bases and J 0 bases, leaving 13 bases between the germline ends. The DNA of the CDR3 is TGTGCCAGCAGTTACGGGGACACCAGCTCCTACAATGAGCAGTTCTTC. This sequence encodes CASSYGDTSSYNEQFF.

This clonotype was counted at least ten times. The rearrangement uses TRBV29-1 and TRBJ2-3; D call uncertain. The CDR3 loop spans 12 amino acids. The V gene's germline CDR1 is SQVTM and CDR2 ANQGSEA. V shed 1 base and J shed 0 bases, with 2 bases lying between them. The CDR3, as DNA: TGCAGCGTTGAAGCTAGCACAGATACGCAGTATTTT. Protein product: CSVEASTDTQYF.

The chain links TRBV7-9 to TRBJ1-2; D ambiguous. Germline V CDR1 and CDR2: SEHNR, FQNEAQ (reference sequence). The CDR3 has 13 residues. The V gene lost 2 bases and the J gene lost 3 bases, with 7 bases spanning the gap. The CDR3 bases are TGTGCCAGCAGCTTACGGCACGACTATGGCTACACCTTC. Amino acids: CASSLRHDYGYTF.

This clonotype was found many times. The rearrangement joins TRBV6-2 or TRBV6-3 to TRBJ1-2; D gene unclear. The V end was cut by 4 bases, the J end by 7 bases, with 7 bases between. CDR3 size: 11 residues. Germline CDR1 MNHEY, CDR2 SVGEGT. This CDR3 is CASSFGSGYTF. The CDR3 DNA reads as TGTGCCAGCAGTTTTGGATCTGGCTACACCTTC.

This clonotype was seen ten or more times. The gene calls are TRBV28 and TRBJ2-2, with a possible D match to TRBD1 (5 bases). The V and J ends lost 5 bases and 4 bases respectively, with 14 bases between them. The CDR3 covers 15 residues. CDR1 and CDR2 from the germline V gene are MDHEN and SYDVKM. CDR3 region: CASSARRGSTGELFF. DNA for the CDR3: TGTGCCAGCAGTGCTAGAAGGGGTAGCACCGGGGAGCTGTTTTTT.

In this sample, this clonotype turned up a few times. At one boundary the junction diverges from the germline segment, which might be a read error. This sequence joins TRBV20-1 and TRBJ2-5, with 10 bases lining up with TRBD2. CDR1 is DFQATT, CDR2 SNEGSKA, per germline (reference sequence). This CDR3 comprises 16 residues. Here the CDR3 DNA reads TGCAGTGCTGGAGACTTAAGCGGGAGGGCCCGAGAGACCCAGTACTTC. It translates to CSAGDLSGRARETQYF.

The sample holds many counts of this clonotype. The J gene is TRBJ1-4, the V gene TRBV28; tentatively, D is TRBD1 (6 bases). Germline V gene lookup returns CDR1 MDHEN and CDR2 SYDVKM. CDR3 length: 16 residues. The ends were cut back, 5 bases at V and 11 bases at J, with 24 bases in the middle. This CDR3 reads CASSPIGLGGQRKLFF. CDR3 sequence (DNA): TGTGCCAGCAGTCCTATAGGACTTGGGGGGCAGAGGAAACTGTTTTTT.

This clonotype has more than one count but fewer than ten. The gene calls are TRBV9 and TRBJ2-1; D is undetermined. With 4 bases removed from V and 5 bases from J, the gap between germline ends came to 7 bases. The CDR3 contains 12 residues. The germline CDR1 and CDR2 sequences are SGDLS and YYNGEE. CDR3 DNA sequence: TGTGCCAGCAGCCCTTCCGACAATGAGCAGTTCTTC. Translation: CASSPSDNEQFF.

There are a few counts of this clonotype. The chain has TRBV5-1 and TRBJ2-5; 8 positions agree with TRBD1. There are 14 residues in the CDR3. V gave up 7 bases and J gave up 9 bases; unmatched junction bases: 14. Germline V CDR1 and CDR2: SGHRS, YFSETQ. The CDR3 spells CASGVLTGGWPQYF. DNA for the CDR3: TGCGCCAGCGGGGTTTTAACAGGGGGATGGCCCCAGTACTTC.

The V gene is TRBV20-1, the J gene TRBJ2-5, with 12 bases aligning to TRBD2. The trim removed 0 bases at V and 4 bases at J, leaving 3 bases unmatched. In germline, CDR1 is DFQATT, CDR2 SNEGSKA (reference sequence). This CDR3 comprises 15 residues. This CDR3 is CSARDGTSGPETQYF. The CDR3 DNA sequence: TGCAGTGCTAGAGATGGGACTAGCGGGCCAGAGACCCAGTACTTC.

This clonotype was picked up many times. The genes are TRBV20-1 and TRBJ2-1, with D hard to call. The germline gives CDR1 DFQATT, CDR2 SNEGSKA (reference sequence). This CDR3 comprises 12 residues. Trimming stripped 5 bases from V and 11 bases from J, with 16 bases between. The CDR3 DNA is TGCAGTGCTGGACCCCCTAGTTACCAGCAGTTCTTC. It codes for CSAGPPSYQQFF.

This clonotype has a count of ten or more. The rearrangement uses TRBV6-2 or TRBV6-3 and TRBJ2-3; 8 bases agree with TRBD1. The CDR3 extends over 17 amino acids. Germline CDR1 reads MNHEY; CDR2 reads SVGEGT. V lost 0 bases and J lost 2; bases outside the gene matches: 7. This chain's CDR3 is CASSYSGQGGNTDTQYF. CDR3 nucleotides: TGTGCCAGCAGTTACTCCGGACAGGGAGGAAACACAGATACGCAGTATTTT.

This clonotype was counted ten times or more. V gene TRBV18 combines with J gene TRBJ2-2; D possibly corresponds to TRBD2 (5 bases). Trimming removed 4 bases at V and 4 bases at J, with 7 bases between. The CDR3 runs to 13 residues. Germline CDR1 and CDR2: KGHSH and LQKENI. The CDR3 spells CASSRLPTGELFF. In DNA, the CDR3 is TGTGCCAGCTCACGACTACCCACCGGGGAGCTGTTTTTT.

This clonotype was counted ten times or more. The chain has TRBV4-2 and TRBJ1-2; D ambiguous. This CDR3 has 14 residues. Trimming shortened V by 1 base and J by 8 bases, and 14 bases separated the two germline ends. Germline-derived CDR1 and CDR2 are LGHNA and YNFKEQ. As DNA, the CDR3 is TGTGCCAGCAGCCAAGGCCCGGGCTGGGAGGGCTACACCTTC. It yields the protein CASSQGPGWEGYTF.

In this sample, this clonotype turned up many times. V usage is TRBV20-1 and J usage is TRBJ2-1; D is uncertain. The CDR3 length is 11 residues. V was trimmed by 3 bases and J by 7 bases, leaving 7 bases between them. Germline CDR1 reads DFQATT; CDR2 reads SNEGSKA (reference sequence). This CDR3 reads CSARQANEQFF. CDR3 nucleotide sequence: TGCAGTGCTAGGCAGGCTAATGAGCAGTTCTTC.

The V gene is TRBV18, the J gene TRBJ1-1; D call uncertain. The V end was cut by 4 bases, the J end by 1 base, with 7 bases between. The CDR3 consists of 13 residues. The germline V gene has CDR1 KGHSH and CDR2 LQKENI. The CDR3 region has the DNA TGTGCCAGCTCACAAGTCGAGAACACTGAAGCTTTCTTT. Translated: CASSQVENTEAFF.

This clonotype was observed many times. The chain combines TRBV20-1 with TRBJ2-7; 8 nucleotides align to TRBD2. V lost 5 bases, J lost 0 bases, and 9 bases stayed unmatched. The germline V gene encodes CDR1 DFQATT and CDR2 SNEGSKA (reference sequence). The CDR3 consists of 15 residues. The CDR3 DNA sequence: TGCAGTGCTGAAGCTAGCGGGCTAAGCTCCTACGAGCAGTACTTC. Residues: CSAEASGLSSYEQYF.

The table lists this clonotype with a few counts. CDR3 coding DNA: TGCAGTGCAAAAACGGCTGTAGAGACCCAGTACTTC. Its protein is CSAKTAVETQYF. The chain combines TRBV20-1 with TRBJ2-5, with unresolved D. Germline lookup yields CDR1 DFQATT and CDR2 SNEGSKA (reference sequence). This CDR3 spans 12 amino acids. Trimming removed 6 bases from V and 4 bases from J, with 12 bases in between.

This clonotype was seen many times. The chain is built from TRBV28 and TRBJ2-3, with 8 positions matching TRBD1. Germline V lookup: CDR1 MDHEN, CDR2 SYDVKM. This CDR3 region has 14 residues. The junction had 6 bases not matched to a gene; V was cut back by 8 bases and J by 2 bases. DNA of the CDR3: TGTGCCAGCGAGCAGGGGGCGCCCACAGATACGCAGTATTTT. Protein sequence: CASEQGAPTDTQYF. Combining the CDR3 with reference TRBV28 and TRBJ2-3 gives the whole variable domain DVKVTQSSRYLVKRTGEKVFLECVQDMDHENMFWYRQDPGLGLRLIYFSYDVKMKEKGDIPEGYSVSREKKERFSLILESASTNQTSMYLCASEQGAPTDTQYFGPGTRLTVL.

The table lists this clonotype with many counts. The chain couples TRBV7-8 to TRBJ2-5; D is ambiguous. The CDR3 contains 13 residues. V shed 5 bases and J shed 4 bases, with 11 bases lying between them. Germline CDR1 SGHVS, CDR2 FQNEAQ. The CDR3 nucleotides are TGTGCCAGCAGCCCTAGTGAGGTAGAGACCCAGTACTTC. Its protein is CASSPSEVETQYF.

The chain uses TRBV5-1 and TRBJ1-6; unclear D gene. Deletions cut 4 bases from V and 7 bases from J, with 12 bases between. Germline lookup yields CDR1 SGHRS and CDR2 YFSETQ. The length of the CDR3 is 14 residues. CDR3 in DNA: TGCGCCAGCAGCGGCGGACTCCTGAATTCACCCCTCCACTTT. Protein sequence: CASSGGLLNSPLHF.

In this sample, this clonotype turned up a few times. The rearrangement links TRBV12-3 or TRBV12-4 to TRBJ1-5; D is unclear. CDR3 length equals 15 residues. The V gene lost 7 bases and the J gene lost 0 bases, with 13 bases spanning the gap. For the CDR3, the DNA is TGTGCCAGCACGGCGTCGCGCTTTAGCAATCAGCCCCAGCATTTT. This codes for CASTASRFSNQPQHF.

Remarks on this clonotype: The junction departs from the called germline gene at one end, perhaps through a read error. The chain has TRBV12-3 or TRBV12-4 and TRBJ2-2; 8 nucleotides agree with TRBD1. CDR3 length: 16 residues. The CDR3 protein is CAISLGQGPDTGELFF. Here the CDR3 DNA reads TGTGCCATCAGTCTTGGACAGGGTCCAGACACCGGGGAGCTGTTTTTT.

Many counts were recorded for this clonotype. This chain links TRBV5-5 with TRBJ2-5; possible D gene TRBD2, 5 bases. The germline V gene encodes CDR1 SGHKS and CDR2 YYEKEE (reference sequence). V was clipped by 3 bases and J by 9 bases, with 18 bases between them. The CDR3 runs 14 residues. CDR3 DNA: TGTGCCAGCAGCTCCCTTATGAGGGTTGAGGCCCAGTACTTC. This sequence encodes CASSSLMRVEAQYF.

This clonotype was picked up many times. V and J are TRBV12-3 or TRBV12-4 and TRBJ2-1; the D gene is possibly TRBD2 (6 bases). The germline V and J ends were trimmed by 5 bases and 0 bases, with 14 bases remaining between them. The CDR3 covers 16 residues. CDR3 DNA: TGTGCCAGCAGTCCCCGGCCCGGGGGCTCCTACAATGAGCAGTTCTTC. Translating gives CASSPRPGGSYNEQFF.

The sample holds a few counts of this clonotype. This CDR3 is CASSFLAGDPYEQYF. The CDR3 nucleotides are TGTGCCAGCAGTTTTCTAGCGGGGGATCCCTACGAGCAGTACTTC. The chain recombines TRBV6-5 with TRBJ2-7; TRBD2 aligns across 10 bases. CDR1 and CDR2 from the germline V gene are MNHEY and SVGAGI. There are 15 residues in the CDR3. V lost 4 bases to trimming and J lost 2 bases; unmatched junction nucleotides: 5.